This T cell receptor beta chain is from a study of neurological immune-mediated disorders. The making of cDNA relied on 5'RACE with 10-nucleotide random UMIs. MiXCR, applied by TCRdb to the 5' RACE reads, yields one record per CDR3 protein. The table records some 20,000 distinct CDR3 sequences, 14% of them present only once. The cells used in sorted libraries, CD4+ or CD8+ T cells, numbered 1 million. The V gene's germline CDR1 is SGHRS and CDR2 YFSETQ. Trimming shortened V by 4 bases and J by 11 bases, and 18 bases separated the two germline ends. The CDR3 length is 13 residues. Study conclusions and caveats: The level of TCR clonal expansion was highest in patients with HTLV-1-associated myelopathy and lowest in multiple sclerosis, where it fell below the level seen in healthy controls. Private repertoires in all groups were suggested, as expanded clones shared no CDR3 amino acid sequences across subjects.

The table lists this clonotype with many counts. The antigen is unknown. The chain couples TRBV5-1 to TRBJ2-5, with D uncertain. The sequence was collected from a woman aged 55-70 years with HTLV-1-associated myelopathy (HAM/TSP). Sample: CD4+ T cells from blood. In DNA form, the CDR3 reads TGCGCCAGCAGCCCCGGCCCGGGCTCAATACAGTACTTC. Translation: CASSPGPGSIQYF.